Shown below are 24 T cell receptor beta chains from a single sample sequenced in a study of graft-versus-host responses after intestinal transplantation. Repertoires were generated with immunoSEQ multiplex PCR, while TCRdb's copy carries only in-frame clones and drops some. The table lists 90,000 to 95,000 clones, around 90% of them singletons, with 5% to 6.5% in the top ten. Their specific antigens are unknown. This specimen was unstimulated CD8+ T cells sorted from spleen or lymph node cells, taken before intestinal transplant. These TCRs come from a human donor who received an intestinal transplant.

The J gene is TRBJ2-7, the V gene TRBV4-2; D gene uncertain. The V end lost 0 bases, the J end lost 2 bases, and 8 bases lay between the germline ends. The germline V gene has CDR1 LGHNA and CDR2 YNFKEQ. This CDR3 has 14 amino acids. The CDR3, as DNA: TGTGCCAGCAGCCAAGAAAGGGCGGCCTACGAGCAGTACTTC. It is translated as CASSQERAAYEQYF.

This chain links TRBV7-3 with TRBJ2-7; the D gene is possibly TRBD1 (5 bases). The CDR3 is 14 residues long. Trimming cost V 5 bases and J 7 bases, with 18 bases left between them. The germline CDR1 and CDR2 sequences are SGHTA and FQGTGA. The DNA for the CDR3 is TGTGCCAGCAGCAATTATCCCGACAGCATGGAGCAGTACTTC. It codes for CASSNYPDSMEQYF. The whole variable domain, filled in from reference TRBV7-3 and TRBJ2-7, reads GAGVSQTPSNKVTEKGKYVELRCDPISGHTALYWYRQSLGQGPEFLIYFQGTGAADDSGLPNDRFFAVRPEGSVSTLKIQRTERGDSAVYLCASSNYPDSMEQYFGPGTRLTVT.

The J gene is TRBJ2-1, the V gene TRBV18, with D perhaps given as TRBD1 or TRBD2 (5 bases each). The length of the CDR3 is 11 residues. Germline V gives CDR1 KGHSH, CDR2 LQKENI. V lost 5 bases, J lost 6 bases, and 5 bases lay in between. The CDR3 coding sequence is TGTGCCAGCTCAGGGGGCAATGAGCAGTTCTTC. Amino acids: CASSGGNEQFF.

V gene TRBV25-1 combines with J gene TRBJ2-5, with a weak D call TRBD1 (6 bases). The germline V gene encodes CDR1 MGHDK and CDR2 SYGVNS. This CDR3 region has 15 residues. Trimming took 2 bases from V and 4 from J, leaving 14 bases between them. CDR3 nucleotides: TGTGCCAGCAGTGAAGTTAGGGGGTCCGTAGAGACCCAGTACTTC. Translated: CASSEVRGSVETQYF.

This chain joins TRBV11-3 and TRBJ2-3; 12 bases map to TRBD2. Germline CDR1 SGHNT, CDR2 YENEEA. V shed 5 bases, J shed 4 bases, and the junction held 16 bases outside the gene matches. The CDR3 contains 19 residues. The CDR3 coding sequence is TGTGCCAGCAGCACCCGGGCTAGCGGGAGGGGTGAAGTGCCAGATACGCAGTATTTT. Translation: CASSTRASGRGEVPDTQYF.

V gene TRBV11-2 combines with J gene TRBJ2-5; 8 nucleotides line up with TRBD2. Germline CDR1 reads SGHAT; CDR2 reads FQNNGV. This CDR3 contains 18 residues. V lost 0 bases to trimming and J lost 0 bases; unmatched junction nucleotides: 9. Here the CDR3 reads CASSLEFVVAGNQETQYF. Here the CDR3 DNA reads TGTGCCAGCAGCTTAGAATTTGTGGTAGCGGGAAACCAAGAGACCCAGTACTTC.

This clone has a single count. The CDR3 sequence: CASRVAGGNNEQFF. Written as DNA, the CDR3 is TGTGCCAGCAGAGTGGCGGGAGGCAACAATGAGCAGTTCTTC. The V call is TRBV27, the J call TRBJ2-1; 8 nucleotides match TRBD2. Germline V gives CDR1 MNHEY, CDR2 SMNVEV (reference sequence). This CDR3 comprises 14 residues. J gave up 5 bases and V 6 bases, and 6 bases lay outside the gene matches.

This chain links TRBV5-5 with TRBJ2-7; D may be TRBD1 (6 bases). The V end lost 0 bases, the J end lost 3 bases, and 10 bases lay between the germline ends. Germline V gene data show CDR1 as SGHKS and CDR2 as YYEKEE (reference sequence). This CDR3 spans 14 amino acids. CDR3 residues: CASSLVEQGYEQYF. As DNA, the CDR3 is TGTGCCAGCAGCTTGGTTGAACAGGGCTACGAGCAGTACTTC.

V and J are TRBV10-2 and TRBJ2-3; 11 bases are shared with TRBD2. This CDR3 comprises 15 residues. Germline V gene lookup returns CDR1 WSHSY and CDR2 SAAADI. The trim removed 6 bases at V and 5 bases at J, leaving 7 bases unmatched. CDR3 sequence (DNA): TGCGCCAGCAGCAAACTAGCGGGAGTGAGAGATACGCAGTATTTT. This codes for CASSKLAGVRDTQYF.

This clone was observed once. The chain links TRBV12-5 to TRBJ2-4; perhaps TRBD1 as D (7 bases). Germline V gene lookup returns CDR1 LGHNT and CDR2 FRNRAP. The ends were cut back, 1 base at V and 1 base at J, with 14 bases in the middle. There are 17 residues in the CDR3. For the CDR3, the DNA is TGTGCTAGTGGTTTGGCTCCCGCAGGGGGGGCCAAAAACATTCAGTACTTC. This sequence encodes CASGLAPAGGAKNIQYF.

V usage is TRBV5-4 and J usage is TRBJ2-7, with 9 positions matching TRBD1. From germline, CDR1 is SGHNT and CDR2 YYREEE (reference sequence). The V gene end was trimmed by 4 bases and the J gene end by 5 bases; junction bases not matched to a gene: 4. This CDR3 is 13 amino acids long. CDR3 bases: TGTGCCAGCAGCATTACAGGGGGCCACGAGCAGTACTTC. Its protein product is CASSITGGHEQYF.

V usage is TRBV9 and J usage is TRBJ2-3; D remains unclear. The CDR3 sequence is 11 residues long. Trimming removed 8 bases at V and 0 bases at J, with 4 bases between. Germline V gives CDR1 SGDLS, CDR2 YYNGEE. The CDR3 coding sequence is TGTGCCAGTTCTAGCACAGATACGCAGTATTTT. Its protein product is CASSSTDTQYF.

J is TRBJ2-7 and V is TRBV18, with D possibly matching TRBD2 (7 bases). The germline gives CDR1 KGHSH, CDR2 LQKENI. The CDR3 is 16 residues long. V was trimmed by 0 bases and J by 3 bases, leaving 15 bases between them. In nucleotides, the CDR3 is TGTGCCAGCTCACCACCGCGGGGGCTGGGGCACTACGAGCAGTACTTC. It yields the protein CASSPPRGLGHYEQYF. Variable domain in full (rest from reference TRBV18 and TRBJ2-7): NAGVMQNPRHLVRRRGQEARLRCSPMKGHSHVYWYRQLPEEGLKFMVYLQKENIIDESGMPKERFSAEFPKEGPSILRIQQVVRGDSAAYFCASSPPRGLGHYEQYFGPGTRLTVT.

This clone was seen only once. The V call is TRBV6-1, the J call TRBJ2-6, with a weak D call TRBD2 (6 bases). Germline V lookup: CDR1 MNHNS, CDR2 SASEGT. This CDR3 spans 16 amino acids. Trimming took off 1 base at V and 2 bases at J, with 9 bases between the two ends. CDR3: CASSEEEGTGANVLTF. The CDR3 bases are TGTGCCAGCAGTGAAGAGGAGGGAACTGGGGCCAACGTCCTGACTTTC.

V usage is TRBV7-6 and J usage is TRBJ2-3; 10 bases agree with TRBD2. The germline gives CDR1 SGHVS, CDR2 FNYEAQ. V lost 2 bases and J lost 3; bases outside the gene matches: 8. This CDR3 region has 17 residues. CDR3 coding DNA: TGTGCCAGCAGCTTAAGCCTAGCGGGAGTATGGACAGATACGCAGTATTTT. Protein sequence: CASSLSLAGVWTDTQYF.

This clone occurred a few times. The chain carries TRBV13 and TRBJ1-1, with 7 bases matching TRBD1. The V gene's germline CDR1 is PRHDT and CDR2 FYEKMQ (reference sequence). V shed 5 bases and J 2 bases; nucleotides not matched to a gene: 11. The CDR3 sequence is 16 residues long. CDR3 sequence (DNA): TGTGCCAGCAGCCTTAGCAGGACAGGCAGCAACACTGAAGCTTTCTTT. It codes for CASSLSRTGSNTEAFF.

The CDR3 bases are TGTGCCAGCAGTCGTACTCGGGACAGGGAGGGCTACGAGCAGTACTTC. It is translated as CASSRTRDREGYEQYF. The chain has TRBV28 and TRBJ2-7; 9 bases agree with TRBD1. The CDR3 has 16 amino acids. Trimming took 5 bases from V and 3 from J; bases not matched to a gene: 11. Germline V gene data show CDR1 as MDHEN and CDR2 as SYDVKM. Full variable domain (rest looked up from reference TRBV28 and TRBJ2-7): DVKVTQSSRYLVKRTGEKVFLECVQDMDHENMFWYRQDPGLGLRLIYFSYDVKMKEKGDIPEGYSVSREKKERFSLILESASTNQTSMYLCASSRTRDREGYEQYFGPGTRLTVT.

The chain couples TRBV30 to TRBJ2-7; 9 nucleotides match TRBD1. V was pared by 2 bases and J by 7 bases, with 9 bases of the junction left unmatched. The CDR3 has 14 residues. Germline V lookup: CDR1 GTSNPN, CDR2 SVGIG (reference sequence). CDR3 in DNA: TGTGCCTGGAGTCCCGGGACAGGGAGGGGGGAGCAGTACTTC. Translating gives CAWSPGTGRGEQYF. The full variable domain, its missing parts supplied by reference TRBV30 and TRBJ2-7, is SQTIHQWPATLVQPVGSPLSLECTVEGTSNPNLYWYRQAAGRGLQLLFYSVGIGQISSEVPQNLSASRPQDRQFILSSKKLLLSDSGFYLCAWSPGTGRGEQYFGPGTRLTVT.

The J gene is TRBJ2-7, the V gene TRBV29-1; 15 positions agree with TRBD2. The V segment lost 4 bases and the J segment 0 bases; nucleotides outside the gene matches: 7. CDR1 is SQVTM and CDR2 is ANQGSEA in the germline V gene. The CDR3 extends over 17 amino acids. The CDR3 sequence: CSVVQGTSGRSSYEQYF. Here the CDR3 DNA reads TGCAGCGTTGTACAGGGGACTAGCGGGAGGTCCTCCTACGAGCAGTACTTC.

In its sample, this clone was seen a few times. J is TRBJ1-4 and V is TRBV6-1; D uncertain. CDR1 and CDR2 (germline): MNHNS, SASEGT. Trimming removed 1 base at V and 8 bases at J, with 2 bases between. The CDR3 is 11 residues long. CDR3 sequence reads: CASSEGEKLFF. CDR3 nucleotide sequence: TGTGCCAGCAGTGAAGGAGAAAAACTGTTTTTT.

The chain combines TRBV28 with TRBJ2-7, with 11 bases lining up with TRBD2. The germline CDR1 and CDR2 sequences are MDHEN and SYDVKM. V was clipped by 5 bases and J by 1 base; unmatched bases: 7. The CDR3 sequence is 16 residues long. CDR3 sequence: CASSPIAGGGSYEQYF. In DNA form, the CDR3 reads TGTGCCAGCAGTCCCATAGCGGGAGGGGGGTCCTACGAGCAGTACTTC. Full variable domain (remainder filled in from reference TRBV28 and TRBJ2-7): DVKVTQSSRYLVKRTGEKVFLECVQDMDHENMFWYRQDPGLGLRLIYFSYDVKMKEKGDIPEGYSVSREKKERFSLILESASTNQTSMYLCASSPIAGGGSYEQYFGPGTRLTVT.

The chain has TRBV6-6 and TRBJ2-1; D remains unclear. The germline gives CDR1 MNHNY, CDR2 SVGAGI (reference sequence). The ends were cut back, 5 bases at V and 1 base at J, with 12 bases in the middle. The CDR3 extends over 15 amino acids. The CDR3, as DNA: TGTGCCAGCAGTATCGGAGTGATTTCCTACAATGAGCAGTTCTTC. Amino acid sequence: CASSIGVISYNEQFF.

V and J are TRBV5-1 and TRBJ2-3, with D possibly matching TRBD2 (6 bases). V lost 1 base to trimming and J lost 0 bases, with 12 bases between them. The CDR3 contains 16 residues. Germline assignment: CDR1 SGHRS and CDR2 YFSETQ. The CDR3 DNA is TGCGCCAGCAGCTTGCATCCCGGGGGAAGCACAGATACGCAGTATTTT. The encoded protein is CASSLHPGGSTDTQYF.

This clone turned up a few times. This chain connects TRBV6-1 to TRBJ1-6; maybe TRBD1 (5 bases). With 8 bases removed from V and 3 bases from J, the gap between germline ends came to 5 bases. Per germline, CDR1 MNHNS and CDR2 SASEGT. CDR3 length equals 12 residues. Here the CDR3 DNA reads TGTGCCAGCGGACACTATAATTCACCCCTCCACTTT. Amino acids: CASGHYNSPLHF.